This entry lists 19 T cell receptor beta chains sequenced from one sample in a study of CDR3 diversity in severe acne. TCRdb reprocessed the PCR reads via MiXCR and lists one record per CDR3 protein. The sample shows roughly 100,000 distinct CDR3 sequences, 45% to 60% of them seen only once. The sample was blood. The receptors originated from a male donor with acne.

The rearrangement uses TRBV4-1 and TRBJ2-5; D remains ambiguous. Germline V gives CDR1 MGHRA, CDR2 YSYEKL. V shed 2 bases and J shed 1 base, with 11 bases lying between them. The CDR3 extends over 15 amino acids. CDR3: CASSQTGALQETQYF. The CDR3 DNA sequence: TGCGCCAGCAGCCAAACCGGAGCCCTCCAAGAGACCCAGTACTTC.

The chain uses TRBV25-1 and TRBJ2-7; 10 nucleotides match TRBD1. The end of the DNA fits TRBJ2-5 better, so the J call may be wrong. The CDR3 consists of 16 residues. Germline V gene lookup returns CDR1 MGHDK and CDR2 SYGVNS. CDR3 DNA sequence: TGTGCCAGCAGTGAATTGCAGACAGGGGGCGTAGAGACCCAGTACTTC. This gives the protein CASSELQTGGVETQYF.

The gene calls are TRBV28 and TRBJ1-1; D unclear. This CDR3 contains 13 residues. The V end was cut by 5 bases, the J end by 0 bases, with 7 bases between. Per the germline V gene, CDR1 is MDHEN and CDR2 is SYDVKM. The CDR3 loop reads CASSTRMNTEAFF. For the CDR3, the DNA is TGTGCCAGCAGTACCCGTATGAACACTGAAGCTTTCTTT.

The chain employs TRBV7-8 and TRBJ1-6; unclear D gene. From germline, CDR1 is SGHVS and CDR2 FQNEAQ. V gave up 7 bases and J gave up 10 bases, with 17 bases separating them. This CDR3 region has 14 residues. CDR3 sequence (DNA): TGTGCCAGCACCCGACTACTCGGGGAGTCACCCCTCCACTTT. This encodes CASTRLLGESPLHF.

Remarks on this clonotype: This could be a read error, since a much larger clone is one nucleotide away. The chain uses TRBV12-3 or TRBV12-4 and TRBJ1-5; no firm D call. The CDR3 contains 12 residues. V lost 5 bases and J lost 7, with 9 bases in between. The CDR3 reads CASSRLGQPQHF. For the CDR3, the DNA is TGTGCCAGCAGTCGGCTCGGCCAGCCCCAGCATTTT.

The chain is built from TRBV24-1 and TRBJ2-5; 7 nucleotides agree with TRBD1. The trim removed 5 bases at V and 1 base at J, leaving 3 bases unmatched. Germline V gene sequence: CDR1 KGHDR, CDR2 SFDVKD. This CDR3 comprises 14 residues. Here the CDR3 DNA reads TGTGCCACCAGTGGCGACAGGGTCCAAGAGACCCAGTACTTC. Amino acid sequence: CATSGDRVQETQYF.

Concerning this clonotype itself: A much larger clone is a single base away; this may be a read error. The genes are TRBV6-5 and TRBJ2-5, with a weak D call TRBD2 (5 bases). The CDR3 consists of 14 residues. V was cut by 2 bases and J by 4 bases, with 11 bases left in between. Germline CDR1 is MNHEY and CDR2 is SVGAGI. As DNA, the CDR3 is TGTGCCAGCAGTTACCCCGGGATCCCAGAGACCCAGTACTTC. Its protein product is CASSYPGIPETQYF.

The chain is built from TRBV29-1 and TRBJ1-2; D ambiguous. Trimming took off 4 bases at V and 2 bases at J, with 11 bases between the two ends. The CDR3 totals 13 residues. Germline V gene lookup returns CDR1 SQVTM and CDR2 ANQGSEA. The CDR3 region has the DNA TGCAGCGTTGTGACTTTGGCAAACTATGGCTACACCTTC. The encoded protein is CSVVTLANYGYTF.

The table lists this clonotype with a few counts. V gene TRBV19 combines with J gene TRBJ1-1; D not resolved. The germline V and J ends were trimmed by 3 bases and 1 base, with 9 bases remaining between them. The V gene's germline CDR1 is LNHDA and CDR2 SQIVND (reference sequence). This CDR3 is 14 amino acids long. The CDR3 nucleotides are TGTGCCAGTAGTATTATGTTAGGGAACACTGAAGCTTTCTTT. Translation gives CASSIMLGNTEAFF.

The rearrangement links TRBV19 to TRBJ1-1, with D perhaps TRBD1 (6 bases). V was shortened by 5 bases and J by 5 bases, with 15 bases between the two germline ends. The CDR3 consists of 14 residues. In germline, CDR1 is LNHDA, CDR2 SQIVND (reference sequence). The CDR3 sequence: CASSVDRGRTEAFF. In DNA form, the CDR3 reads TGTGCCAGTAGTGTGGACAGAGGGAGGACTGAAGCTTTCTTT. The full variable domain, completed using reference TRBV19 and TRBJ1-1, is DGGITQSPKYLFRKEGQNVTLSCEQNLNHDAMYWYRQDPGQGLRLIYYSQIVNDFQKGDIAEGYSVSREKKESFPLTVTSAQKNPTAFYLCASSVDRGRTEAFFGQGTRLTVV.

J is TRBJ2-7 and V is TRBV12-2; TRBD1 is the table's D call and was not checked against the DNA. TRBV12-2 is labeled a pseudogene. CDR3 length equals 16 residues. This CDR3 reads CASRSLLPGRLYEQYV. CDR3 nucleotide sequence: TGTGCAAGTCGCTCGTTACTACCCGGGCGTCTCTACGAGCAGTACGTC.

The gene calls are TRBV7-3 and TRBJ2-1, with 11 bases fitting TRBD2. This CDR3 is 14 amino acids long. Germline values: CDR1 SGHTA, CDR2 FQGTGA. V shed 5 bases, J shed 6 bases, and the junction held 3 bases outside the gene matches. CDR3: CASSLGLAVNEQFF. CDR3 nucleotides: TGTGCCAGCAGCCTGGGACTAGCGGTCAATGAGCAGTTCTTC.

J is TRBJ2-7 and V is TRBV10-2; 9 nucleotides match TRBD2. TRBJ2-1 matches the DNA end more closely, so the J call is doubtful. This CDR3 has 15 residues. Germline assignment: CDR1 WSHSY and CDR2 SAAADI. The CDR3 sequence: CASSDIPSGNNEQFF. The CDR3 nucleotides read TGCGCCAGCAGTGATATCCCTAGCGGGAACAATGAGCAGTTCTTC.

The rearrangement joins TRBV5-1 to TRBJ2-7; D is undetermined. This CDR3 is built from 13 residues. CDR1 SGHRS and CDR2 YFSETQ come from the germline V gene. The CDR3 region has the DNA TGCGCCAGCAGCTTGGTTCCCGGCAACGAGCGGTACGTC. Its protein product is CASSLVPGNERYV.

The chain carries TRBV7-9 and TRBJ2-1; 11 positions match TRBD1. Germline CDR1 is SEHNR and CDR2 is FQNEAQ (reference sequence). This CDR3 is built from 17 residues. Trimming cost V 5 bases and J 3 bases; bases outside gene matches: 9. In nucleotides, the CDR3 is TGTGCCAGCAGCAGAAACCCCGGGACAGGGGGCTACAATGAGCAGTTCTTC. It encodes CASSRNPGTGGYNEQFF.

The V call is TRBV7-9, the J call TRBJ1-2, with TRBD1 matching 7 bases. The trim removed 7 bases at V and 7 bases at J, leaving 15 bases unmatched. Germline CDR1 reads SEHNR; CDR2 reads FQNEAQ (reference sequence). The CDR3 length is 15 residues. The chain's CDR3 is CASKEGQGGLGGYTF. CDR3 DNA: TGTGCCAGCAAAGAAGGTCAAGGGGGCTTAGGTGGCTACACCTTC.

There are many counts of this clonotype. The chain uses TRBV7-6 and TRBJ1-1; no definite D call. Germline CDR1 and CDR2: SGHVS and FNYEAQ. Trimming removed 1 base at V and 3 bases at J, with 12 bases between. This CDR3 has 15 amino acids. CDR3 region: CASSLEGHGYTEAFF. In DNA form, the CDR3 reads TGTGCCAGCAGCTTAGAAGGGCATGGCTACACTGAAGCTTTCTTT.

At least ten counts were recorded for this clonotype. The chain links TRBV24-1 to TRBJ2-2, with D possibly TRBD1 on 6 matching bases. The CDR3 has 15 residues. The germline V gene has CDR1 KGHDR and CDR2 SFDVKD. Trimming removed 7 bases from V and 1 base from J, with 12 bases in between. The DNA of the CDR3 is TGTGCCACCAGACCGACAGGTGAGAACACCGGGGAGCTGTTTTTT. Translating it yields CATRPTGENTGELFF.

The V and J genes are TRBV29-1 and TRBJ1-2; weak D call: TRBD1 (6 bases). This CDR3 is 14 amino acids long. V lost 1 base and J lost 7, with 16 bases in between. CDR1 and CDR2 (germline): SQVTM, ANQGSEA. CDR3 loop: CSVEGSGGSFGYTF. The CDR3 DNA is TGCAGCGTTGAAGGGTCCGGGGGCAGTTTTGGCTACACCTTC.